This TCR beta chain was recovered during a study of T-cell reconstitution after alpha-beta-depleted transplantation in children. Regarding this clonotype: Just one base apart from a much larger clone, this may be a read error.

Germline CDR1 and CDR2: KGHDR and SFDVKD. V was cut by 9 bases and J by 4 bases, with 11 bases left in between. This CDR3 is built from 12 residues. Preparation of the TCRbeta library was carried out with unique molecular identifiers. One entry per CDR3 protein results from TCRdb running MiXCR on the PCR reads. The sample lists about 120,000 distinct CDR3 sequences; 10% were seen once. The rearrangement joins TRBV24-1 to TRBJ2-5; D is uncertain. The sequence was obtained from a human donor who donated a stem cell graft to a child with acute lymphoblastic leukemia. The source material was PBMCs from the stem cell graft donor, sampled from the stem cell graft. The CDR3 DNA reads as TGTGCCACCGAGCCAGTGCGAGAGACCCAGTACTTC. Translated: CATEPVRETQYF.